The rows below give T cell receptor beta chains drawn from one sample of a study of T cells in localized non-small cell lung cancer. Profiling relied on immunoSEQ multiplex PCR, and the TCRdb table lists in-frame clones only, not all of them. The repertoire has approximately 21,000 clones, about nine tenths of them found once; the top ten carry 6% to 7.5%. Sequencing used peripheral blood, obtained before any cancer treatment. All receptors derive from a woman between 35 and 70 years old with stage I lung adenocarcinoma. The CDR3 runs from the conserved cysteine through the conserved F or W. Fields, in order: clone size, J gene, D gene, V gene, CDR3 protein, CDR3 DNA. D genes are given only for firm matches. The size entry is marked missing in some rows and otherwise reads once, few, many or a size class.

clone_size: NA
j_call: TRBJ1-3
d_call: NA
v_call: TRBV7-9
cdr3_aa: CASSRGSGNTIYF
cdr3_nt: TGTGCCAGCAGCCGCGGGTCTGGAAACACCATATATTTT

clone_size: NA
j_call: TRBJ2-7
d_call: TRBD2
v_call: TRBV6-5
cdr3_aa: CASSYLAGRASYEQYF
cdr3_nt: TGTGCCAGCAGTTACCTTGCGGGGAGGGCCTCCTACGAGCAGTACTTC

clone_size: NA
j_call: TRBJ2-7
d_call: NA
v_call: TRBV7-6
cdr3_aa: CASSLDESAASSYEQYF
cdr3_nt: TGTGCCAGCAGCTTAGACGAATCAGCGGCCAGCTCCTACGAGCAGTACTTC

clone_size: NA
j_call: TRBJ2-7
d_call: TRBD2
v_call: TRBV9
cdr3_aa: CASSVSGNSYEQYF
cdr3_nt: TGTGCCAGCAGCGTTAGCGGGAACTCCTACGAGCAGTACTTC

clone_size: NA
j_call: TRBJ2-5
d_call: NA
v_call: TRBV27
cdr3_aa: CASSLGNLPRAETQYF
cdr3_nt: TGTGCCAGCAGTCTTGGGAATTTGCCGCGGGCGGAGACCCAGTACTTC

clone_size: NA
j_call: TRBJ1-5
d_call: NA
v_call: TRBV2
cdr3_aa: CASRGEQEDQPQHF
cdr3_nt: TGTGCCAGCAGGGGCGAGCAGGAGGATCAGCCCCAGCATTTT

clone_size: NA
j_call: TRBJ2-2
d_call: NA
v_call: TRBV28
cdr3_aa: CASSLVGAQFTGELFF
cdr3_nt: TGTGCCAGCAGTTTAGTCGGGGCGCAGTTCACCGGGGAGCTGTTTTTT

clone_size: NA
j_call: TRBJ2-6
d_call: NA
v_call: TRBV28
cdr3_aa: CASRLYSSGANVLTF
cdr3_nt: TGTGCCAGCAGGTTATATAGCTCTGGGGCCAACGTCCTGACTTTC

clone_size: NA
j_call: TRBJ1-1
d_call: NA
v_call: TRBV11-1
cdr3_aa: CASSRRKGDANTEAFF
cdr3_nt: TGTGCCAGCAGCCGTAGGAAGGGGGATGCGAACACTGAAGCTTTCTTT

clone_size: NA
j_call: TRBJ1-4
d_call: TRBD1
v_call: TRBV4-1
cdr3_aa: CASRRTGGEKLFF
cdr3_nt: TGCGCCAGCAGAAGGACAGGGGGGGAAAAACTGTTTTTT

clone_size: NA
j_call: TRBJ1-1
d_call: NA
v_call: TRBV4-3
cdr3_aa: CASSQDLGSTTEAFF
cdr3_nt: TGCGCCAGCAGCCAAGATCTTGGGTCTACCACTGAAGCTTTCTTT

clone_size: NA
j_call: TRBJ1-3
d_call: NA
v_call: TRBV13
cdr3_aa: CASSLGGPGNTIYF
cdr3_nt: TGTGCCAGCAGCTTAGGGGGCCCTGGAAACACCATATATTTT

clone_size: few
j_call: TRBJ2-5
d_call: NA
v_call: TRBV5-3
cdr3_aa: CARSLLVTKETQYF
cdr3_nt: TGTGCCAGAAGCTTGTTGGTAACAAAAGAGACCCAGTACTTC

clone_size: NA
j_call: TRBJ1-2
d_call: NA
v_call: TRBV28
cdr3_aa: CASSSPTGQGYGYTF
cdr3_nt: TGTGCCAGCAGTTCTCCGACCGGCCAGGGCTATGGCTACACCTTC

clone_size: NA
j_call: TRBJ2-5
d_call: TRBD2
v_call: TRBV27
cdr3_aa: CASSRPGTSGRVGETQYF
cdr3_nt: TGTGCCAGCAGTCGACCCGGGACTAGCGGGAGGGTGGGAGAGACCCAGTACTTC

clone_size: NA
j_call: TRBJ2-5
d_call: NA
v_call: TRBV6-1
cdr3_aa: CASREGPETQYF
cdr3_nt: TGTGCCAGCAGGGAGGGGCCAGAGACCCAGTACTTC

clone_size: NA
j_call: TRBJ2-5
d_call: NA
v_call: TRBV5-4
cdr3_aa: CASSPIQGYQETQYF
cdr3_nt: TGTGCCAGCAGCCCGATACAGGGCTACCAAGAGACCCAGTACTTC

clone_size: NA
j_call: TRBJ1-5
d_call: NA
v_call: TRBV9
cdr3_aa: CASSHTGTNQPQHF
cdr3_nt: TGTGCCAGCAGTCACACAGGTACCAATCAGCCCCAGCATTTT

clone_size: NA
j_call: TRBJ2-1
d_call: NA
v_call: TRBV7-6
cdr3_aa: CASSRETSGNEQFF
cdr3_nt: TGTGCCAGCAGCCGAGAAACCTCCGGCAATGAGCAGTTCTTC

clone_size: NA
j_call: TRBJ2-7
d_call: TRBD2
v_call: TRBV7-2
cdr3_aa: CASSRTSGIRSYEQYF
cdr3_nt: TGTGCCAGCAGCCGGACTAGCGGGATTCGTTCCTACGAGCAGTACTTC

clone_size: NA
j_call: TRBJ2-5
d_call: NA
v_call: TRBV4-1
cdr3_aa: CASSQPGEETQYF
cdr3_nt: TGCGCCAGCAGCCAACCAGGGGAAGAGACCCAGTACTTC

clone_size: few
j_call: TRBJ1-3
d_call: TRBD1
v_call: TRBV4-1
cdr3_aa: CASSLGQGSGNTIYF
cdr3_nt: TGCGCCAGCAGCTTAGGACAGGGCTCTGGAAACACCATATATTTT

clone_size: NA
j_call: TRBJ2-5
d_call: NA
v_call: TRBV2
cdr3_aa: CASSGETQYF
cdr3_nt: TGTGCCAGCAGTGGAGAGACCCAGTACTTC

clone_size: NA
j_call: TRBJ2-7
d_call: NA
v_call: TRBV5-6
cdr3_aa: CASSLYYEQYF
cdr3_nt: TGTGCCAGCAGCTTGTACTACGAGCAGTACTTC

clone_size: NA
j_call: TRBJ1-1
d_call: TRBD1
v_call: TRBV2
cdr3_aa: CASSRQGTEAFF
cdr3_nt: TGTGCCAGCAGCCGACAGGGGACTGAAGCTTTCTTT

clone_size: once
j_call: TRBJ2-5
d_call: NA
v_call: TRBV4-1
cdr3_aa: CASSQDGVRRETQYF
cdr3_nt: TGCGCCAGCAGCCAAGATGGGGTCCGAAGGGAGACCCAGTACTTC

clone_size: NA
j_call: TRBJ1-1
d_call: TRBD1
v_call: TRBV11-2
cdr3_aa: CASSSGGTGGIWTEAFF
cdr3_nt: TGTGCCAGCAGCTCGGGTGGGACAGGGGGAATTTGGACTGAAGCTTTCTTT

clone_size: NA
j_call: TRBJ2-7
d_call: TRBD1
v_call: TRBV14
cdr3_aa: CASSLAGTGISYEQYF
cdr3_nt: TGTGCCAGCAGCCTTGCCGGGACAGGGATTTCCTACGAGCAGTACTTC

clone_size: NA
j_call: TRBJ2-3
d_call: TRBD1
v_call: TRBV27
cdr3_aa: CASRQKGTGTDTQYF
cdr3_nt: TGTGCCAGCAGGCAAAAAGGGACAGGTACAGATACGCAGTATTTT

clone_size: once
j_call: TRBJ1-4
d_call: NA
v_call: TRBV7-9
cdr3_aa: CASSFFAQRSNEKLFF
cdr3_nt: TGTGCCAGCAGCTTTTTTGCCCAAAGAAGTAATGAAAAACTGTTTTTT

clone_size: NA
j_call: TRBJ1-1
d_call: NA
v_call: TRBV6-5
cdr3_aa: CASSYQGTTEAFF
cdr3_nt: TGTGCCAGCAGTTACCAGGGGACAACTGAAGCTTTCTTT

clone_size: NA
j_call: TRBJ1-6
d_call: NA
v_call: TRBV5-1
cdr3_aa: CASSLNVKAATTNSPLHF
cdr3_nt: TGCGCCAGCAGCTTGAACGTGAAGGCCGCAACGACAAATTCACCCCTCCACTTT

clone_size: NA
j_call: TRBJ2-3
d_call: NA
v_call: TRBV9
cdr3_aa: CASSVLQGDTQYF
cdr3_nt: TGTGCCAGCAGCGTTCTTCAGGGGGATACGCAGTATTTT

clone_size: NA
j_call: TRBJ2-7
d_call: NA
v_call: TRBV28
cdr3_aa: CASSSGALNEQYF
cdr3_nt: TGTGCCAGCAGTTCAGGGGCCTTGAACGAGCAGTACTTC

clone_size: NA
j_call: TRBJ1-2
d_call: NA
v_call: TRBV28
cdr3_aa: CASSSNYGYTF
cdr3_nt: TGTGCCAGCAGTTCTAACTATGGCTACACCTTC

clone_size: NA
j_call: TRBJ1-1
d_call: TRBD1
v_call: TRBV28
cdr3_aa: CASTRGGTGGAFF
cdr3_nt: TGTGCCAGCACCCGAGGGGGAACAGGGGGAGCTTTCTTT

clone_size: NA
j_call: TRBJ2-1
d_call: NA
v_call: TRBV28
cdr3_aa: CASMEWGSDEQFF
cdr3_nt: TGTGCCAGCATGGAGTGGGGTTCGGATGAGCAGTTCTTC

clone_size: once
j_call: TRBJ2-2
d_call: TRBD2
v_call: TRBV9
cdr3_aa: CASSVAGGGSYTGELFF
cdr3_nt: TGTGCCAGCAGCGTAGCAGGTGGCGGGAGTTACACCGGGGAGCTGTTTTTT

clone_size: few
j_call: TRBJ1-4
d_call: NA
v_call: TRBV15
cdr3_aa: CATSSPQQAGLDEKLFF
cdr3_nt: TGTGCCACCAGCAGCCCCCAGCAGGCAGGGTTGGATGAAAAACTGTTTTTT

clone_size: NA
j_call: TRBJ2-5
d_call: TRBD2
v_call: TRBV9
cdr3_aa: CASSVANSGSETQYF
cdr3_nt: TGTGCCAGCAGCGTAGCTAATAGCGGGAGCGAGACCCAGTACTTC

clone_size: NA
j_call: TRBJ2-1
d_call: TRBD2
v_call: TRBV10-2
cdr3_aa: CASRHTSGSVNEQFF
cdr3_nt: TGCGCCAGCAGGCACACTAGCGGGAGTGTCAATGAGCAGTTCTTC

clone_size: once
j_call: TRBJ1-4
d_call: NA
v_call: TRBV5-1
cdr3_aa: CASSFGGTNEKLFF
cdr3_nt: TGCGCCAGCAGCTTCGGGGGTACTAATGAAAAACTGTTTTTT

clone_size: NA
j_call: TRBJ2-3
d_call: TRBD1
v_call: TRBV10-1
cdr3_aa: CASSGTGEDTDTQYF
cdr3_nt: TGCGCCAGCAGTGGGACAGGGGAGGACACAGATACGCAGTATTTT

clone_size: NA
j_call: TRBJ2-5
d_call: NA
v_call: TRBV28
cdr3_aa: CASSFRDETQYF
cdr3_nt: TGTGCCAGCAGTTTCCGGGATGAGACCCAGTACTTC

clone_size: NA
j_call: TRBJ2-1
d_call: TRBD2
v_call: TRBV28
cdr3_aa: CASNPVSGNTLNEQFF
cdr3_nt: TGTGCCAGCAACCCTGTTAGCGGGAATACATTGAATGAGCAGTTCTTC

clone_size: NA
j_call: TRBJ1-1
d_call: NA
v_call: TRBV29-1
cdr3_aa: CSARRGTEAFF
cdr3_nt: TGCAGCGCAAGACGGGGCACTGAAGCTTTCTTT

clone_size: NA
j_call: TRBJ1-1
d_call: NA
v_call: TRBV2
cdr3_aa: CASRGVRTYTEAFF
cdr3_nt: TGTGCCAGCAGGGGGGTACGGACTTACACTGAAGCTTTCTTT

clone_size: NA
j_call: TRBJ1-6
d_call: TRBD1
v_call: TRBV28
cdr3_aa: CASSPHELYRGSPLHF
cdr3_nt: TGTGCCAGCAGTCCTCACGAACTCTACAGGGGATCACCCCTCCACTTT

clone_size: NA
j_call: TRBJ1-5
d_call: NA
v_call: TRBV28
cdr3_aa: CASRGQTINQPQHF
cdr3_nt: TGTGCCAGCAGAGGACAGACAATCAATCAGCCCCAGCATTTT

clone_size: NA
j_call: TRBJ1-1
d_call: NA
v_call: TRBV25-1
cdr3_aa: CASSAPYDSLLSEAFF
cdr3_nt: TGTGCCAGCAGTGCTCCTTACGACAGCCTCCTTTCTGAAGCTTTCTTT

clone_size: NA
j_call: TRBJ2-2
d_call: NA
v_call: TRBV7-2
cdr3_aa: CASTTGRGRELFF
cdr3_nt: TGTGCCAGCACAACCGGGAGGGGGCGAGAGCTGTTTTTT

clone_size: NA
j_call: TRBJ1-1
d_call: NA
v_call: TRBV7-2
cdr3_aa: CASIPSPGWNTEAFF
cdr3_nt: TGTGCCAGCATCCCATCTCCAGGGTGGAACACTGAAGCTTTCTTT

clone_size: NA
j_call: TRBJ2-4
d_call: NA
v_call: TRBV28
cdr3_aa: CASFTLGAANIQYF
cdr3_nt: TGTGCCAGCTTTACTCTCGGGGCGGCAAACATTCAGTACTTC

clone_size: NA
j_call: TRBJ2-5
d_call: NA
v_call: TRBV27
cdr3_aa: CASSFYGRPETQYF
cdr3_nt: TGTGCCAGCAGTTTTTATGGCAGGCCAGAGACCCAGTACTTC

clone_size: NA
j_call: TRBJ2-7
d_call: NA
v_call: TRBV28
cdr3_aa: CASSFRGPVEQYF
cdr3_nt: TGTGCCAGCAGTTTCAGGGGTCCCGTTGAGCAGTACTTC

clone_size: NA
j_call: TRBJ2-7
d_call: NA
v_call: TRBV18
cdr3_aa: CASSPPGASYEQYF
cdr3_nt: TGTGCCAGCTCACCCCCGGGAGCCTCCTACGAGCAGTACTTC